The 5 T cell receptor beta chains in this list originate from one sample, sequenced in a study of multiple sclerosis patients with progressive multifocal leukoencephalopathy. Profiled with immunoSEQ multiplex PCR; TCRdb holds only in-frame clones, not every one. Among more than 30,000 clones, approximately 88% were seen once, and the ten largest hold 5.7%. Time point in this sample: time of PML onset. Sequences were derived from PBMCs, sampled from a patient treated with natalizumab. Receptor source: a woman aged 35 to 49 with progressive multifocal leukoencephalopathy.

CDR3 in DNA: TGTGCCAGTAGTATGGGGTGGACTGAAAAACTGTTTTTT. It specifies CASSMGWTEKLFF. The genes are TRBV19 and TRBJ1-4; no clear D gene. Germline V gene data show CDR1 as LNHDA and CDR2 as SQIVND (reference sequence). The V end was cut by 3 bases, the J end by 7 bases, with 9 bases between. CDR3 length: 13 residues. The full variable domain, with the rest looked up from reference TRBV19 and TRBJ1-4, is DGGITQSPKYLFRKEGQNVTLSCEQNLNHDAMYWYRQDPGQGLRLIYYSQIVNDFQKGDIAEGYSVSREKKESFPLTVTSAQKNPTAFYLCASSMGWTEKLFFGSGTQLSVL.

This chain links TRBV11-3 with TRBJ2-1; 14 bases fit TRBD2. V trimming: 5 bases; J trimming: 6 bases; junction bases outside the gene matches: 6. This CDR3 has 16 residues. CDR1 and CDR2 (germline): SGHNT, YENEEA. The CDR3 DNA reads TGTGCCAGCAGCCCAGCTGGGACTAGCGGGAGCAATGAGCAGTTCTTC. Its translation: CASSPAGTSGSNEQFF.

This chain uses TRBV29-1 with TRBJ1-1, with 8 bases aligning to TRBD1. CDR1 and CDR2 (germline): SQVTM, ANQGSEA. V lost 3 bases to trimming and J lost 8 bases; unmatched junction nucleotides: 14. This CDR3 region has 15 residues. The CDR3 DNA sequence: TGCAGCGTTGAGGGAAGACCCGGACAGGGAGGGGAAGCTTTCTTT. It codes for CSVEGRPGQGGEAFF. The variable domain in full, completed from reference TRBV29-1 and TRBJ1-1, reads SAVISQKPSRDICQRGTSLTIQCQVDSQVTMMFWYRQQPGQSLTLIATANQGSEATYESGFVIDKFPISRPNLTFSTLTVSNMSPEDSSIYLCSVEGRPGQGGEAFFGQGTRLTVV.

The chain uses TRBV20-1 and TRBJ1-2; D is undetermined. The germline V gene encodes CDR1 DFQATT and CDR2 SNEGSKA (reference sequence). This CDR3 contains 11 residues. Trimming removed 2 bases from V and 8 bases from J, with 9 bases in between. The CDR3 bases are TGCAGTGCTAGATATCAGAGAGGCTACACCTTC. The encoded protein is CSARYQRGYTF.

V gene TRBV11-2 combines with J gene TRBJ1-2; D might be TRBD1 (5 bases). Germline V gene data show CDR1 as SGHAT and CDR2 as FQNNGV. This CDR3 has 13 amino acids. V was pared by 1 base and J by 4 bases, with 7 bases between. CDR3 DNA sequence: TGTGCCAGCAGCTTAGTACAGGTCTATGGCTACACCTTC. Protein product: CASSLVQVYGYTF.